This T cell receptor (beta chain) is drawn from a study of cytomegalovirus exposure and HLA in healthy donors. Points from the study as a whole: TCR beta V- and J-gene trimming was later associated with a missense DCLRE1C variant. It emerged from a later analysis that several of the most significant clusters appeared to be linked to common viral pathogens.

Germline lookup yields CDR1 SGHVS and CDR2 FNYEAQ. This CDR3 has 15 amino acids. V lost 5 bases to trimming and J lost 6 bases; unmatched junction nucleotides: 11. Both 60 Vbeta primers and 13 Jbeta primers went into the PCR. The method was immunoSEQ multiplex PCR; TCRdb's version includes in-frame clones alone and lacks a portion of them. The data show around 64,000 clones, around 70% seen once. Of note for this clone: As yet, its antigen is unknown.

The gene calls are TRBV7-6 and TRBJ2-7; 9 positions match TRBD1. The sample comprised PBMCs. This clonotype was sampled from a woman aged 25 to 39 in good health and CMV-seropositive. The CDR3 protein is CASSHRDRAGGEQYF. The CDR3 bases are TGTGCCAGCAGCCATAGGGACAGGGCTGGTGGCGAGCAGTACTTC.